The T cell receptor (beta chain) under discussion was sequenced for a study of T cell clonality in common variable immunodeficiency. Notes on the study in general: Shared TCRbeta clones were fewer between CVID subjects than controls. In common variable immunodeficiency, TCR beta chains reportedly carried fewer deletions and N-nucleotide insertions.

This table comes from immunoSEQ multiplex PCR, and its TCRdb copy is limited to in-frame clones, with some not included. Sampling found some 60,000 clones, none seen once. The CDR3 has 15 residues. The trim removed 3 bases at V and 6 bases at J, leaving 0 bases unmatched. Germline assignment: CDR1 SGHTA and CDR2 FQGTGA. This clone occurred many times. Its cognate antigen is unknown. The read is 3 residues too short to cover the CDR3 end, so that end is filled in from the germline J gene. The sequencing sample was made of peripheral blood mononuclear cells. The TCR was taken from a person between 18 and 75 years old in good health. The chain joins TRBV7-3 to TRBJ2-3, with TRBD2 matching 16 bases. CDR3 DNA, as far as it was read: TGTGCCAGCAGCTTGGGACTAGCGGGAGGGGATACG. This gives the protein CASSLGLAGGDT. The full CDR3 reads CASSLGLAGGDTQYF.